The 30 T cell receptor beta chains in this list originate from one sample, sequenced in a study of Tregs in tolerant kidney transplant recipients (dated by TCRdb to the late 2010s). The time point label here, explained by the study, means: 6 months after combined kidney and bone marrow transplant. Transplants used related donors with nonmyeloablative bone marrow transplantation; mixed chimerism was transient in the human trials. The protocol used for the library was the immunoSEQ multiplex PCR assay. In its TCRdb copy, this immuneACCESS table keeps in-frame sequences only and misses some clones. Where compared with another copy, unresolved V genes explain less than half of these, and the others have no known cause. The table for this sample lists tens of thousands of clones; about 89% of them were counted only once. Clones ranked in the top ten supply about 4% of the sample. Material: CD4+ T cells from blood (PBMCs), obtained 6 months after the transplant. These receptors were collected from a human patient who received a combined kidney and bone marrow transplant. It is possible that, after a transplant, some T cells come from the graft donor.

The rearrangement uses TRBV7-9 and TRBJ1-1; 7 bases match TRBD1. Per germline, CDR1 SEHNR and CDR2 FQNEAQ (reference sequence). V was pared by 3 bases and J by 4 bases, with 5 bases of the junction left unmatched. This CDR3 contains 14 residues. The CDR3 here is CASSFDRVGTEAFF. For the CDR3, the DNA is TGTGCCAGCAGCTTTGACAGGGTGGGCACTGAAGCTTTCTTT.

V usage is TRBV9 and J usage is TRBJ2-7; D might be TRBD2 (6 bases). This CDR3 has 16 residues. The germline CDR1 and CDR2 sequences are SGDLS and YYNGEE. V gave up 0 bases and J gave up 6 bases, with 19 bases separating them. The CDR3 DNA follows: TGTGCCAGCAGCGTAGCTTTAGCGGAACCCCCTGGCGAGCAGTACTTC. Translated, it gives CASSVALAEPPGEQYF.

CDR3 sequence: CASSWTGHNQPQHF. The CDR3, as DNA: TGTGCCAGCAGTTGGACAGGCCATAATCAGCCCCAGCATTTT. The chain carries TRBV27 and TRBJ1-5; 7 nucleotides match TRBD1. With 4 bases clipped from V and 4 bases from J, the junction kept 4 bases outside the gene matches. The length of the CDR3 is 14 residues. Germline CDR1 is MNHEY and CDR2 is SMNVEV (reference sequence).

This clone was recorded a few times. The rearrangement links TRBV7-6 to TRBJ2-7; D perhaps matches TRBD1 (6 bases). The CDR3 length is 17 residues. Looked up from germline, CDR1 is SGHVS and CDR2 is FNYEAQ. Trimming pared 5 bases from V and 0 bases from J, leaving 20 bases between. CDR3 bases: TGTGCCAGCAGCCCGACTGCCGGGACAACGAGCTCCTACGAGCAGTACTTC. Encoded protein: CASSPTAGTTSSYEQYF.

J is TRBJ2-7 and V is TRBV4-1, with D possibly TRBD2 on 5 matching bases. This CDR3 contains 17 residues. The germline CDR1 and CDR2 sequences are MGHRA and YSYEKL. The V gene lost 0 bases and the J gene lost 4 bases, with 19 bases spanning the gap. The CDR3 spells CASSQDLGRPGIYEQYF. For the CDR3, the DNA is TGCGCCAGCAGCCAAGATTTAGGGCGACCGGGAATTTACGAGCAGTACTTC.

This clone was seen once. This chain connects TRBV28 to TRBJ2-5; D call uncertain. CDR1 is MDHEN and CDR2 is SYDVKM in the germline V gene. The CDR3 is 16 residues long. Trimming stripped 7 bases from V and 5 bases from J, with 23 bases between. CDR3 DNA: TGTGCCAGCACCGACACCCCGGTCCCAATACGGGAGACCCAGTACTTC. It encodes CASTDTPVPIRETQYF.

As DNA, the CDR3 is TGTGCCAGCAGCCAAGGGGGAGGGGGTACCGGGGAGCTGTTTTTT. Protein product: CASSQGGGGTGELFF. This chain connects TRBV7-3 to TRBJ2-2; TRBD2 might be the D (7 bases). V was clipped by 5 bases and J by 5 bases, with 15 bases between them. The CDR3 has 15 amino acids. Germline V gene data show CDR1 as SGHTA and CDR2 as FQGTGA.

The chain is built from TRBV9 and TRBJ1-2; TRBD1 might be the D (6 bases). This CDR3 is 14 amino acids long. Trimming removed 1 base at V and 4 bases at J, with 11 bases between. Germline V gene data show CDR1 as SGDLS and CDR2 as YYNGEE. The CDR3 nucleotides are TGTGCCAGCAGCGTATCGGGACAAAGCTATGGCTACACCTTC. It is translated as CASSVSGQSYGYTF.

In DNA form, the CDR3 reads TGTGCCAGCATGGGACAGGGAAGCACAGATACGCAGTATTTT. Its translation is CASMGQGSTDTQYF. The chain employs TRBV2 and TRBJ2-3; 9 bases are a match to TRBD1. The ends lost 7 bases at V and 0 bases at J; junction bases unmatched: 2. This CDR3 comprises 14 residues. CDR1 is SNHLY and CDR2 is FYNNEI in the germline V gene.

The chain has TRBV5-1 and TRBJ1-6, with D maybe TRBD1 (5 bases). V lost 1 base and J 7 bases, leaving 18 bases between the germline ends. CDR1 SGHRS and CDR2 YFSETQ come from the germline V gene. The CDR3 is 17 residues long. CDR3 in amino acids: CASSLTPSGFNNSPLHF. CDR3 coding DNA: TGCGCCAGCAGCTTGACGCCATCAGGGTTTAACAATTCACCCCTCCACTTT.

The V call is TRBV25-1, the J call TRBJ1-1, with TRBD1 matching over 10 bases. This CDR3 is 14 amino acids long. The ends lost 6 bases at V and 4 bases at J; junction bases unmatched: 5. Germline CDR1 reads MGHDK; CDR2 reads SYGVNS. CDR3 DNA: TGTGCCAGCAGCAAGACAGGGGGCCGCACTGAAGCTTTCTTT. Residues: CASSKTGGRTEAFF.

The rearrangement uses TRBV19 and TRBJ1-1; tentative D call: TRBD1 (6 bases). The V and J ends lost 3 bases and 3 bases respectively, with 14 bases between them. Germline loops: CDR1 LNHDA, CDR2 SQIVND (reference sequence). The CDR3 covers 15 residues. In DNA, the CDR3 is TGTGCCAGTAGTATTAATTTCAGGGGTGACACTGAAGCTTTCTTT. Encoded protein: CASSINFRGDTEAFF.

The chain is built from TRBV27 and TRBJ1-1, with 7 positions matching TRBD1. The J segment lost 1 base and the V segment lost 3 bases, leaving 11 bases of the junction unmatched. Germline CDR1 is MNHEY and CDR2 is SMNVEV (reference sequence). The CDR3 covers 17 residues. Here the CDR3 DNA reads TGTGCCAGCAGTTTCATTAGAACCGGGACAGAGAACACTGAAGCTTTCTTT. It codes for CASSFIRTGTENTEAFF.

The V gene is TRBV28, the J gene TRBJ2-4, with 7 bases lining up with TRBD1. Germline loops: CDR1 MDHEN, CDR2 SYDVKM. The CDR3 has 15 amino acids. Trimming took 9 bases from V and 0 from J; bases not matched to a gene: 8. CDR3 in amino acids: CASTDTGVAKNIQYF. CDR3 bases: TGTGCCAGTACTGACACAGGGGTAGCCAAAAACATTCAGTACTTC.

The genes are TRBV2 and TRBJ2-5, with 9 bases aligning to TRBD2. Germline V gene lookup returns CDR1 SNHLY and CDR2 FYNNEI. This CDR3 contains 15 residues. V trimming: 4 bases; J trimming: 7 bases; junction bases outside the gene matches: 10. The CDR3 reads CASSGSSGAPGTQYF. In DNA, the CDR3 is TGTGCCAGCAGTGGGTCTAGCGGGGCCCCGGGGACCCAGTACTTC.

V and J are TRBV19 and TRBJ2-1, with TRBD2 matching 11 bases. This CDR3 is built from 18 residues. V lost 1 base, J lost 5 bases, and 10 bases stayed unmatched. Germline CDR1 is LNHDA and CDR2 is SQIVND (reference sequence). The CDR3 protein is CASSIGPLLAGVHNEQFF. Written as DNA, the CDR3 is TGTGCCAGTAGTATAGGCCCCCTACTAGCGGGAGTGCACAATGAGCAGTTCTTC.

The sample holds a few counts of this clone. The chain combines TRBV11-2 with TRBJ2-3; maybe TRBD2 (5 bases). Trimming left V 5 bases short and J 3 bases short, with 18 bases between. This CDR3 is built from 16 residues. Germline V gene data show CDR1 as SGHAT and CDR2 as FQNNGV. CDR3 in DNA: TGTGCCAGCAGCCCCTTTTTGGGAGTGAGAACAGATACGCAGTATTTT. It is translated as CASSPFLGVRTDTQYF.

The chain combines TRBV4-3 with TRBJ2-5, with TRBD2 as a possible D gene (5 bases). Germline V gene lookup returns CDR1 LGHNA and CDR2 YSLEER. The CDR3 runs to 17 residues. The ends were cut back, 1 base at V and 5 bases at J, with 20 bases in the middle. CDR3 DNA: TGCGCCAGCAGCCAAGGGCGAGCAGCGGACTTGGGGGAGACCCAGTACTTC. Translating it yields CASSQGRAADLGETQYF.

The chain uses TRBV27 and TRBJ2-2; 8 positions agree with TRBD1. The CDR3 runs to 15 residues. V trimming: 4 bases; J trimming: 7 bases; junction bases outside the gene matches: 8. Germline V CDR1 and CDR2: MNHEY, SMNVEV (reference sequence). The CDR3 nucleotides are TGTGCCAGCAGTTCAGGGGGCCGACTAGTCGGGGAGCTGTTTTTT. It translates to CASSSGGRLVGELFF.

This chain connects TRBV9 to TRBJ1-1; no clear D gene. This CDR3 has 14 residues. Germline CDR1 reads SGDLS; CDR2 reads YYNGEE. V was trimmed by 4 bases and J by 6 bases, leaving 16 bases between them. The CDR3 protein is CASSTSYTGPEAFF. The DNA of the CDR3 is TGTGCCAGCAGCACCTCCTATACGGGTCCTGAAGCTTTCTTT.

The chain joins TRBV6-5 to TRBJ1-2, with D tentatively TRBD1 (6 bases). The CDR3 runs 14 residues. V lost 6 bases, J lost 5 bases, and 16 bases lay in between. CDR1 and CDR2 (germline): MNHEY, SVGAGI. CDR3 residues: CASRSPGQEYGYTF. CDR3 nucleotide sequence: TGTGCCAGCAGATCCCCGGGACAAGAATATGGCTACACCTTC.

The V call is TRBV11-3, the J call TRBJ1-1; tentative D call: TRBD1 (6 bases). In germline, CDR1 is SGHNT, CDR2 YENEEA. This CDR3 region has 15 residues. The V and J ends lost 1 base and 7 bases respectively, with 16 bases between them. CDR3 amino acids: CASSLGQDILFEAFF. CDR3 in DNA: TGTGCCAGCAGCTTAGGACAGGATATTCTCTTTGAAGCTTTCTTT.

This clone was recorded once. The rearrangement links TRBV29-1 to TRBJ1-1; TRBD1 aligns across 7 bases. The junction had 9 bases not matched to a gene; V was cut back by 6 bases and J by 5 bases. Germline lookup yields CDR1 SQVTM and CDR2 ANQGSEA. The CDR3 runs to 13 residues. The CDR3 region is CSVQRQGRTEAFF. The CDR3 DNA reads TGCAGCGTACAGCGACAGGGAAGAACTGAAGCTTTCTTT. Full variable domain (remainder filled in from reference TRBV29-1 and TRBJ1-1): SAVISQKPSRDICQRGTSLTIQCQVDSQVTMMFWYRQQPGQSLTLIATANQGSEATYESGFVIDKFPISRPNLTFSTLTVSNMSPEDSSIYLCSVQRQGRTEAFFGQGTRLTVV.

V is TRBV25-1 and J is TRBJ2-3; 7 nucleotides line up with TRBD1. V shed 6 bases and J 4 bases; nucleotides not matched to a gene: 10. The germline V gene encodes CDR1 MGHDK and CDR2 SYGVNS. CDR3 length: 15 amino acids. The CDR3 bases are TGTGCCAGCAGCCCTTTCAGGGGGAAGGCAGATACGCAGTATTTT. It encodes CASSPFRGKADTQYF.

This clone occurred once. The V gene is TRBV19, the J gene TRBJ2-7, with a weak D call TRBD1 (6 bases). The germline gives CDR1 LNHDA, CDR2 SQIVND (reference sequence). The CDR3 covers 15 residues. V gave up 5 bases and J gave up 2 bases, with 16 bases separating them. Here the CDR3 DNA reads TGTGCCAGTAGTGCTCAGGGGAAAGGAGCCTACGAGCAGTACTTC. Translation gives CASSAQGKGAYEQYF.

The chain is built from TRBV19 and TRBJ1-4; D is possibly TRBD1 (5 bases). CDR3 length: 15 amino acids. Trimming stripped 6 bases from V and 5 bases from J, with 16 bases between. Germline loops: CDR1 LNHDA, CDR2 SQIVND (reference sequence). CDR3 residues: CASSQRRVGNEKLFF. CDR3 nucleotides: TGTGCCAGTAGCCAACGCAGGGTGGGAAATGAAAAACTGTTTTTT.

This clone was found once. This chain joins TRBV4-3 and TRBJ1-1; D remains ambiguous. Germline values: CDR1 LGHNA, CDR2 YSLEER. Trimming took 0 bases from V and 6 from J, leaving 14 bases between them. This CDR3 is 15 amino acids long. The CDR3 DNA reads TGCGCCAGCAGCCAAGATTTTCAGGTTCGACCTGAAGCTTTCTTT. This sequence encodes CASSQDFQVRPEAFF.

The rearrangement joins TRBV2 to TRBJ2-5; TRBD1 matches 8 bases. Losses at the gene ends were 6 bases for V and 5 bases for J; bases not matched to a gene: 5. The V gene's germline CDR1 is SNHLY and CDR2 FYNNEI. The CDR3 is made up of 13 amino acids. CDR3 DNA sequence: TGTGCCAGCAGCCGACAGGGGAGCGAGACCCAGTACTTC. It yields the protein CASSRQGSETQYF.

The chain links TRBV7-9 to TRBJ2-7; 7 positions match TRBD2. The CDR3 loop spans 18 amino acids. CDR1 and CDR2 (germline): SEHNR, FQNEAQ (reference sequence). With 5 bases clipped from V and 6 bases from J, the junction kept 22 bases outside the gene matches. This chain's CDR3 is CASSPQGPWVSRGGEQYF. The CDR3 DNA sequence: TGTGCCAGCAGCCCGCAGGGTCCCTGGGTTTCCCGCGGGGGCGAGCAGTACTTC. Supplemented by reference TRBV7-9 and TRBJ2-7, the full variable domain reads DTGVSQNPRHKITKRGQNVTFRCDPISEHNRLYWYRQTLGQGPEFLTYFQNEAQLEKSRLLSDRFSAERPKGSFSTLEIQRTEQGDSAMYLCASSPQGPWVSRGGEQYFGPGTRLTVT.

V and J are TRBV23-1 and TRBJ1-2, with a tentative D call TRBD1 (5 bases). TRBV23-1 counts as an open reading frame of uncertain function. This CDR3 is 13 amino acids long. The V gene lost 2 bases and the J gene lost 8 bases, with 12 bases spanning the gap. The CDR3 nucleotides read TGCGCCAGCAGTCAAAGACAGCAGAGGGGCTACACCTTC. It translates to CASSQRQQRGYTF.